These 27 T cell receptor beta chains share one sample of origin, sequenced in a study of blood T cell repertoires in COVID-19. The data were produced by immunoSEQ multiplex PCR, yet TCRdb's version contains in-frame clones alone and is incomplete. The repertoire holds about 280,000 clones, around 85% seen once, with around 2.1% in the top ten. Sequenced sample: peripheral blood. The receptors originated from a woman in her thirties who had recovered from COVID-19.

The genes are TRBV6-6 and TRBJ2-7; 7 positions agree with TRBD1. Germline lookup yields CDR1 MNHNY and CDR2 SVGAGI (reference sequence). V was clipped by 4 bases and J by 6 bases; unmatched bases: 3. This CDR3 has 12 residues. DNA for the CDR3: TGTGCCAGCAGTTTAGGACAGGTCGAGCAGTACTTC. Amino acid sequence: CASSLGQVEQYF.

The chain has TRBV3-1 (or the pseudogene TRBV3-2) and TRBJ2-1, with 11 bases fitting TRBD2. Germline CDR1 is LGHDT and CDR2 is YNNKEL (reference sequence). The CDR3 contains 16 residues. The J segment lost 7 bases and the V segment lost 5 bases, leaving 10 bases of the junction unmatched. The CDR3 spells CASSTRLAGLGNEQFF. The DNA for the CDR3 is TGTGCCAGCAGCACCCGACTAGCGGGGCTTGGGAATGAGCAGTTCTTC.

The rearrangement links TRBV2 to TRBJ2-7; D remains ambiguous. CDR3 length equals 13 residues. Trimming took off 6 bases at V and 1 base at J, with 10 bases between the two ends. Germline V lookup: CDR1 SNHLY, CDR2 FYNNEI. CDR3 residues: CASRNGLSYEQYF. CDR3 DNA: TGTGCCAGCAGAAACGGGTTGTCCTACGAGCAGTACTTC.

The chain couples TRBV2 to TRBJ2-1; unclear D gene. The V gene's germline CDR1 is SNHLY and CDR2 FYNNEI. This CDR3 contains 14 residues. V was trimmed by 0 bases and J by 9 bases, leaving 12 bases between them. This chain's CDR3 is CASSEALSIGEQFF. CDR3 coding DNA: TGTGCCAGCAGTGAAGCGCTTTCTATTGGTGAGCAGTTCTTC.

The chain combines TRBV7-2 with TRBJ2-7; TRBD2 agrees at 9 bases. The CDR3 has 15 residues. Unmatched junction bases numbered 7, after V lost 3 bases and J lost 4 bases. Germline V gene lookup returns CDR1 SGHTA and CDR2 FQGNSA. The DNA of the CDR3 is TGTGCCAGCAGCTTTCTAGCGGGGCAGGGGTACGAGCAGTACTTC. Encoded protein: CASSFLAGQGYEQYF.

As for this clone: This specimen includes other DNA sequences encoding the same CDR3. This chain links TRBV5-1 with TRBJ1-1; the D gene is possibly TRBD1 (6 bases). V was pared by 0 bases and J by 6 bases, with 9 bases between. The CDR3 runs 13 residues. The germline gives CDR1 SGHRS, CDR2 YFSETQ. The DNA of the CDR3 is TGCGCCAGCAGCTTGGAAAGGGGGTCTGAAGCTTTCTTT. It specifies CASSLERGSEAFF.

Here the CDR3 reads CASSATGGQETQYF. CDR3 DNA sequence: TGTGCCAGTAGCGCGACAGGGGGGCAAGAGACCCAGTACTTC. This chain links TRBV19 with TRBJ2-5; 9 nucleotides align to TRBD1. Trimming cost V 6 bases and J 2 bases; bases outside gene matches: 4. Germline CDR1 LNHDA, CDR2 SQIVND (reference sequence). The CDR3 length is 14 residues.

This rearrangement joins TRBV6-1 to TRBJ2-7; 10 bases line up with TRBD1. Trimming at V came to 3 bases and at J to 7 bases, leaving 18 bases not matched to a gene. The CDR3 has 18 residues. The germline CDR1 and CDR2 sequences are MNHNS and SASEGT. The CDR3 spells CASSDFISVGQGSEEQYF. In nucleotides, the CDR3 is TGTGCCAGCAGTGATTTTATTTCGGTGGGACAGGGGAGCGAGGAGCAGTACTTC.

V and J are TRBV5-5 and TRBJ1-5; D remains unclear. CDR1 SGHKS and CDR2 YYEKEE come from the germline V gene (reference sequence). Trimming stripped 4 bases from V and 3 bases from J, with 14 bases between. The CDR3 contains 15 residues. The CDR3 loop is CASSPGFPNNQPQHF. CDR3 DNA sequence: TGTGCCAGCAGCCCCGGTTTCCCTAACAATCAGCCCCAGCATTTT.

The chain combines TRBV6-6 with TRBJ1-5; the D gene is possibly TRBD1 (5 bases). This CDR3 contains 14 residues. The germline V gene encodes CDR1 MNHNY and CDR2 SVGAGI (reference sequence). Trimming cost V 0 bases and J 4 bases, with 7 bases left between them. CDR3 protein: CASSYSPGNQPQHF. CDR3 nucleotide sequence: TGTGCCAGCAGTTACTCGCCAGGGAATCAGCCCCAGCATTTT.

The V gene is TRBV7-9, the J gene TRBJ1-2, with D perhaps matching TRBD1 (5 bases). V gave up 5 bases and J gave up 2 bases, with 12 bases separating them. The CDR3 has 14 amino acids. Looked up from germline, CDR1 is SEHNR and CDR2 is FQNEAQ (reference sequence). The CDR3 loop is CASSPPSGNYGYTF. In nucleotides, the CDR3 is TGTGCCAGCAGCCCACCTTCAGGGAACTATGGCTACACCTTC.

The chain joins TRBV11-2 to TRBJ2-1; 7 bases map to TRBD2. CDR1 and CDR2 (germline): SGHAT, FQNNGV. The CDR3 is 16 residues long. V shed 2 bases, J shed 4 bases, and the junction held 8 bases outside the gene matches. The CDR3 sequence is CASSLRIGTTYNEQFF. The CDR3 DNA follows: TGTGCCAGCAGCTTAAGAATCGGGACTACATACAATGAGCAGTTCTTC.

In this sample, this clone turned up once. The rearrangement joins TRBV7-9 to TRBJ2-7; D is unresolved. Deletions cut 1 base from V and 0 bases from J, with 7 bases between. The CDR3 length is 14 residues. Germline assignment: CDR1 SEHNR and CDR2 FQNEAQ (reference sequence). The CDR3 DNA reads as TGTGCCAGCAGCTTAGTCCAGATCTCCTACGAGCAGTACTTC. Protein: CASSLVQISYEQYF. The full variable domain, with the rest looked up from reference TRBV7-9 and TRBJ2-7, is DTGVSQNPRHKITKRGQNVTFRCDPISEHNRLYWYRQTLGQGPEFLTYFQNEAQLEKSRLLSDRFSAERPKGSFSTLEIQRTEQGDSAMYLCASSLVQISYEQYFGPGTRLTVT.

The chain is built from TRBV28 and TRBJ1-2; TRBD1 aligns across 9 bases. J was trimmed by 8 bases and V by 1 base; bases with no gene match: 8. This CDR3 has 15 residues. CDR1 is MDHEN and CDR2 is SYDVKM in the germline V gene. CDR3 loop: CASSLYHRGQGGYTF. In nucleotides, the CDR3 is TGTGCCAGCAGTTTATATCACAGGGGGCAAGGGGGCTACACCTTC.

This sequence joins TRBV10-3 and TRBJ2-2, with 8 bases aligning to TRBD1. The V gene end was trimmed by 6 bases and the J gene end by 1 base; junction bases not matched to a gene: 7. Germline values: CDR1 ENHRY, CDR2 SYGVKD. The CDR3 has 16 amino acids. Here the CDR3 DNA reads TGTGCCATCAGACCGACAGGGGAAGGGAACACCGGGGAGCTGTTTTTT. As protein: CAIRPTGEGNTGELFF.

This chain uses TRBV19 with TRBJ1-2; D is unresolved. Trimming pared 3 bases from V and 7 bases from J, leaving 6 bases between. The CDR3 is 11 residues long. Germline CDR1 reads LNHDA; CDR2 reads SQIVND (reference sequence). CDR3 sequence (DNA): TGTGCCAGTAGTATCTCCAGTGGCTACACCTTC. Translating it yields CASSISSGYTF.

This rearrangement joins TRBV10-3 to TRBJ2-7, with TRBD2 identical over 11 bases. Germline V gives CDR1 ENHRY, CDR2 SYGVKD. The CDR3 spans 15 residues. Trimming removed 0 bases from V and 4 bases from J; junction bases left unmatched: 2. This CDR3 reads CAISESTSGSYEQYF. DNA of the CDR3: TGTGCCATCAGTGAGTCTACTAGCGGGAGTTACGAGCAGTACTTC.

The J gene is TRBJ1-2, the V gene TRBV2; 7 nucleotides agree with TRBD1. This CDR3 has 15 residues. Trimming removed 6 bases from V and 7 bases from J; junction bases left unmatched: 14. CDR1 and CDR2 (germline): SNHLY, FYNNEI. The CDR3 region has the DNA TGTGCCAGCAGGGGCTTACAGGGGATGAGGGGTGGCTACACCTTC. It codes for CASRGLQGMRGGYTF.

The rearrangement uses TRBV5-5 and TRBJ2-7, with 8 bases identical to TRBD1. J gave up 2 bases and V 6 bases, and 7 bases lay outside the gene matches. CDR1 is SGHKS, CDR2 YYEKEE, per germline (reference sequence). This CDR3 region has 14 residues. This chain's CDR3 is CASKGQDGPYEQYF. As DNA, the CDR3 is TGTGCCAGCAAGGGACAGGACGGACCCTACGAGCAGTACTTC. Using reference TRBV5-5 and TRBJ2-7 for the parts outside the CDR3, the full variable domain is DAGVTQSPTHLIKTRGQQVTLRCSPISGHKSVSWYQQVLGQGPQFIFQYYEKEERGRGNFPDRFSARQFPNYSSELNVNALLLGDSALYLCASKGQDGPYEQYFGPGTRLTVT.

This chain uses TRBV21-1 with TRBJ1-5. TRBV21-1 is classified as a pseudogene. The CDR3 contains 11 residues. This chain's CDR3 is CASSRGGPQHF. In nucleotides, the CDR3 is TGTGCCAGCAGCAGGGGGGGTCCCCAGCATTTT.

The chain joins TRBV13 to TRBJ2-7; TRBD2 aligns across 11 bases. The germline CDR1 and CDR2 sequences are PRHDT and FYEKMQ (reference sequence). Trimming at V came to 3 bases and at J to 6 bases, leaving 10 bases not matched to a gene. CDR3 length: 16 residues. The CDR3 is CASSLALAGGPGEQYF. For the CDR3, the DNA is TGTGCCAGCAGCTTGGCTCTAGCGGGAGGCCCAGGCGAGCAGTACTTC.

The CDR3 coding sequence is TGTGCCAGTAGTCCGGACACGTCCTACGAGCAGTACTTC. It codes for CASSPDTSYEQYF. The chain couples TRBV19 to TRBJ2-7, with TRBD1 as a possible D gene (5 bases). The V end lost 5 bases, the J end lost 1 base, and 9 bases lay between the germline ends. From germline, CDR1 is LNHDA and CDR2 SQIVND (reference sequence). This CDR3 is 13 amino acids long.

The chain carries TRBV2 and TRBJ1-4; D is unresolved. Per the germline V gene, CDR1 is SNHLY and CDR2 is FYNNEI. V lost 3 bases to trimming and J lost 5 bases, with 13 bases between them. This CDR3 spans 15 amino acids. The CDR3 DNA sequence: TGTGCCAGCAGTGAGTCGGGTATTGGGAATGAAAAACTGTTTTTT. It codes for CASSESGIGNEKLFF. Full variable domain (outside the CDR3, taken from reference TRBV2 and TRBJ1-4): EPEVTQTPSHQVTQMGQEVILRCVPISNHLYFYWYRQILGQKVEFLVSFYNNEISEKSEIFDDQFSVERPDGSNFTLKIRSTKLEDSAMYFCASSESGIGNEKLFFGSGTQLSVL.

This clone was seen only once. The chain employs TRBV5-1 and TRBJ2-6, with D unclear. This CDR3 is built from 16 residues. The V end was cut by 1 base, the J end by 3 bases, with 11 bases between. Germline-derived CDR1 and CDR2 are SGHRS and YFSETQ. This chain's CDR3 is CASSLSGVGGANVLTF. CDR3 DNA: TGCGCCAGCAGCTTGTCCGGAGTTGGTGGGGCCAACGTCCTGACTTTC.

The chain uses TRBV7-3 and TRBJ2-3; 11 nucleotides match TRBD2. Germline V gives CDR1 SGHTA, CDR2 FQGTGA. The CDR3 contains 15 residues. V trimming: 0 bases; J trimming: 6 bases; junction bases outside the gene matches: 2. CDR3 sequence reads: CASSLTSGRGDTQYF. The DNA for the CDR3 is TGTGCCAGCAGCTTAACTAGCGGGAGGGGGGATACGCAGTATTTT.

This chain connects TRBV29-1 to TRBJ2-1, with 7 bases matching TRBD2. The CDR3 is made up of 12 amino acids. CDR1 and CDR2 (germline): SQVTM, ANQGSEA. V lost 2 bases to trimming and J lost 6 bases; unmatched junction nucleotides: 1. The CDR3 sequence: CSVETSANEQFF. The CDR3 bases are TGCAGCGTTGAAACTAGCGCCAATGAGCAGTTCTTC.

This chain links TRBV2 with TRBJ1-6; 8 bases match TRBD1. Unmatched junction bases numbered 3, after V lost 6 bases and J lost 2 bases. This CDR3 region has 15 residues. Germline values: CDR1 SNHLY, CDR2 FYNNEI. The CDR3 spells CASSLRGPYNSPLHF. Here the CDR3 DNA reads TGTGCCAGCAGCCTCAGGGGGCCCTATAATTCACCCCTCCACTTT.